This TCR beta chain was sequenced in a study of T cell responses to AZD1222 COVID-19 vaccine. Study observations and caveats: Researchers report vaccine-associated CD4 TCRs spanning spike, with dominance at 160-218 and 743-854. Sampled repertoires all dated from after the peak T cell response. Vaccination with two AZD1222 doses was followed by a rise in Spike-specific TCR breadth and depth. Baseline testing showed seropositivity in only six AZD1222 recipients.

Profiled with immunoSEQ multiplex PCR; TCRdb holds only in-frame clones, not every one. The sample lists some 56,000 clones, 70% to 90% seen once, with more than 13% in the top ten. About this clone itself: Its antigen is not known.

The CDR3 has 15 amino acids. Germline V CDR1 and CDR2: MDHEN, SYDVKM. V gave up 4 bases and J gave up 5 bases, with 15 bases separating them. This sequence originates from an adult in good health. V and J are TRBV28 and TRBJ1-5, with a possible D match to TRBD1 (6 bases). The sequenced sample was peripheral blood, obtained on day 0 of AZD1222 vaccination. The CDR3 loop reads CASSSSDRQDQPQHF. CDR3 coding DNA: TGTGCCAGCAGTTCCAGTGACAGACAGGATCAGCCCCAGCATTTT.